The 28 T cell receptor beta chains presented below share a single source sample, sequenced in a study of T cells in Graves' hyperthyroidism and ophthalmopathy. Template material for amplifying TCR beta CDR3 regions consisted of RNA transcripts. With the HTBI primer set, the TCR CDR3 went through a first round of RT-PCR. TCRdb re-called the multiplex PCR reads with MiXCR, one entry per CDR3 protein. The repertoire holds some 300,000 distinct CDR3 sequences, approximately 17% seen once, with around 35% in the top ten. What was sequenced was blood. The receptors stem from a man aged 30-40 years with Graves' hyperthyroidism.

This clonotype was seen repeatedly, ten times or more. This rearrangement joins TRBV12-3 or TRBV12-4 to TRBJ1-1; unclear D gene. V was clipped by 7 bases and J by 0 bases, with 9 bases between them. This CDR3 is built from 13 residues. The DNA for the CDR3 is TGTGCCAGCAAACTACAGATGAACACTGAAGCTTTCTTT. This translates into CASKLQMNTEAFF.

This clonotype was detected ten times or more. V and J are TRBV28 and TRBJ2-2; D is unclear. Germline loops: CDR1 MDHEN, CDR2 SYDVKM. V was clipped by 6 bases and J by 0 bases, with 11 bases between them. The CDR3 covers 15 residues. As DNA, the CDR3 is TGTGCCAGCAGCAGAACGCAGGCGAACACCGGGGAGCTGTTTTTT. Protein: CASSRTQANTGELFF.

This clonotype was seen repeatedly, ten times or more. V is TRBV2 and J is TRBJ1-3; the D is unclear. Germline V gene lookup returns CDR1 SNHLY and CDR2 FYNNEI. V shed 6 bases and J shed 10 bases, with 13 bases lying between them. This CDR3 region has 12 residues. The CDR3 DNA reads as TGTGCCAGCAGCATGGAGATGGATACCATATATTTT. It specifies CASSMEMDTIYF.

The rearrangement uses TRBV20-1 and TRBJ2-7; tentatively, D is TRBD2 (7 bases). Germline V gene lookup returns CDR1 DFQATT and CDR2 SNEGSKA (reference sequence). CDR3 length: 13 amino acids. Trimming removed 5 bases from V and 6 bases from J, with 17 bases in between. This CDR3 is CSAPLGGGGEQYF. Written as DNA, the CDR3 is TGCAGTGCTCCCCTAGGGGGAGGGGGCGAGCAGTACTTC.

This clonotype was seen a handful of times. V gene TRBV29-1 combines with J gene TRBJ2-1; maybe TRBD2 (6 bases). Trimming shortened V by 5 bases and J by 9 bases, and 32 bases separated the two germline ends. There are 18 residues in the CDR3. Per the germline V gene, CDR1 is SQVTM and CDR2 is ANQGSEA. For the CDR3, the DNA is TGCAGCGTTCTCCCCCCCTCTAGCGCCTGGGGGAATATGGGTGAGCAGTTCTTC. Translating gives CSVLPPSSAWGNMGEQFF.

This clonotype was observed at least ten times. The chain couples TRBV30 to TRBJ2-2, with D unclear. With 5 bases removed from V and 0 bases from J, the gap between germline ends came to 13 bases. Germline V gives CDR1 GTSNPN, CDR2 SVGIG (reference sequence). The CDR3 extends over 15 amino acids. The CDR3 sequence is CAWGLGVANTGELFF. DNA for the CDR3: TGTGCCTGGGGCTTAGGAGTTGCGAACACCGGGGAGCTGTTTTTT.

This clonotype was found many times. V and J are TRBV12-3 or TRBV12-4 and TRBJ1-3; TRBD1 might be the D (6 bases). V lost 3 bases, J lost 2 bases, and 11 bases lay in between. The CDR3 runs to 15 residues. In DNA form, the CDR3 reads TGTGCCAGCAGTTTGGGGGACATTACTGGAAACACCATATATTTT. Its protein product is CASSLGDITGNTIYF.

This rearrangement joins TRBV20-1 to TRBJ2-1; possibly TRBD2 for D (6 bases). Deletions cut 6 bases from V and 8 bases from J, with 14 bases between. Germline V CDR1 and CDR2: DFQATT, SNEGSKA (reference sequence). This CDR3 spans 12 amino acids. The CDR3 sequence is CSAGGVWHEQFF. For the CDR3, the DNA is TGCAGTGCCGGCGGGGTATGGCATGAGCAGTTCTTC.

In this sample, this clonotype turned up many times. The chain combines TRBV7-3 with TRBJ2-1; D call uncertain. This CDR3 contains 15 residues. V lost 5 bases and J lost 0, with 11 bases in between. Germline V gene sequence: CDR1 SGHTA, CDR2 FQGTGA. The CDR3 bases are TGTGCCAGCAGCCCGGCACAGAGCTCCTACAATGAGCAGTTCTTC. Protein: CASSPAQSSYNEQFF.

This clonotype was counted ten times or more. V and J are TRBV28 and TRBJ2-7, with a weak D call TRBD1 (6 bases). This CDR3 is built from 13 residues. CDR1 MDHEN and CDR2 SYDVKM come from the germline V gene. Trimming removed 6 bases at V and 2 bases at J, with 11 bases between. In DNA form, the CDR3 reads TGTGCCAGCAGGGGGGCCCTAACCTACGAGCAGTACTTC. Its protein product is CASRGALTYEQYF.

At least ten counts were recorded for this clonotype. The J gene is TRBJ2-1, the V gene TRBV12-3 or TRBV12-4, with a weak D call TRBD2 (5 bases). Trimming shortened V by 5 bases and J by 5 bases, and 13 bases separated the two germline ends. CDR3 length: 14 amino acids. This chain's CDR3 is CASSRGSENNEQFF. The CDR3 bases are TGTGCCAGCAGTCGAGGTAGCGAGAACAATGAGCAGTTCTTC.

Points on this clonotype: Being one base from a much bigger clone, this may be a read error. The chain couples TRBV3-1 to TRBJ1-1; TRBD1 might be the D (5 bases). CDR3 length: 12 residues. Germline CDR1 is LGHDT and CDR2 is YNNKEL (reference sequence). V was trimmed by 0 bases and J by 13 bases, leaving 12 bases between them. CDR3 nucleotides: TGTGCCAGCAGCCAAGACCGGGACCCGGGTTTCTTT. Residues: CASSQDRDPGFF.

Many counts were recorded for this clonotype. This chain joins TRBV24-1 and TRBJ1-6; D possibly corresponds to TRBD1 (5 bases). This CDR3 region has 13 residues. CDR1 is KGHDR and CDR2 is SFDVKD in the germline V gene. V lost 5 bases and J 15 bases, leaving 16 bases between the germline ends. The CDR3 loop is CATSASGHARLHF. The DNA of the CDR3 is TGTGCCACCAGTGCGTCGGGGCACGCTCGCCTCCACTTT.

In its sample, this clonotype was seen many times. J is TRBJ2-7 and V is TRBV15; D not resolved. V lost 1 base, J lost 1 base, and 11 bases lay in between. Germline CDR1 reads LNHNV; CDR2 reads YYDKDF (reference sequence). The CDR3 extends over 15 amino acids. The CDR3 loop is CATSRGWVDSYEQYF. The CDR3 DNA sequence: TGTGCCACCAGCAGAGGTTGGGTGGATTCCTACGAGCAGTACTTC.

At least ten counts were recorded for this clonotype. J is TRBJ2-5 and V is TRBV28; TRBD1 agrees at 8 bases. Germline CDR1 reads MDHEN; CDR2 reads SYDVKM. The J segment lost 6 bases and the V segment lost 6 bases, leaving 9 bases of the junction unmatched. This CDR3 is built from 14 residues. The CDR3 loop is CASRHGQGRKTQYF. In nucleotides, the CDR3 is TGTGCCAGCAGACACGGACAGGGACGAAAGACCCAGTACTTC.

This clonotype was seen many times. This sequence joins TRBV5-1 and TRBJ1-4; 10 nucleotides agree with TRBD1. V lost 5 bases and J lost 2; bases outside the gene matches: 6. Germline assignment: CDR1 SGHRS and CDR2 YFSETQ. This CDR3 comprises 16 residues. The CDR3 nucleotides are TGCGCCAGCAGGAGTACGGGACAGGGGACTAATGAAAAACTGTTTTTT. Amino acids: CASRSTGQGTNEKLFF.

This clonotype was counted only a few times. The V and J genes are TRBV19 and TRBJ1-2; D call uncertain. The CDR3 loop spans 14 amino acids. Germline CDR1 reads LNHDA; CDR2 reads SQIVND (reference sequence). The V and J ends lost 3 bases and 1 base respectively, with 9 bases between them. CDR3 sequence (DNA): TGTGCCAGTAGTATCTCCGGTTTTAACTATGGCTACACCTTC. Translation: CASSISGFNYGYTF.

This clonotype has a count of ten or more. The chain combines TRBV7-3 with TRBJ2-1; tentative D call: TRBD2 (5 bases). This CDR3 is built from 15 residues. V lost 0 bases to trimming and J lost 3 bases, with 9 bases between them. Germline lookup yields CDR1 SGHTA and CDR2 FQGTGA. The CDR3 protein is CASSLTASFYNEQFF. In DNA, the CDR3 is TGTGCCAGCAGCTTAACGGCTAGCTTCTACAATGAGCAGTTCTTC.

Comment on this clonotype: Its ends do not fully match the called genes, so a read error is possible. This CDR3 reads CATSADSLNQPQQF. The CDR3 DNA reads TGTGCCACCAGTGCTGACAGCCTTAATCAGCCCCAGCAGTTT. V usage is TRBV7-8 and J usage is TRBJ1-5; maybe TRBD1 (5 bases). Germline values: CDR1 SGHVS, CDR2 FQNEAQ. This CDR3 region has 14 residues.

This clonotype was counted ten times or more. This sequence joins TRBV27 and TRBJ2-7; D is ambiguous. V lost 7 bases, J lost 3 bases, and 13 bases lay in between. CDR1 and CDR2 from the germline V gene are MNHEY and SMNVEV (reference sequence). This CDR3 spans 13 amino acids. As DNA, the CDR3 is TGTGCCAGCATCTTCAGCGAATACTACGAGCAGTACTTC. It is translated as CASIFSEYYEQYF.

This clonotype has ten or more counts. The V call is TRBV6-1, the J call TRBJ2-5, with D tentatively TRBD2 (6 bases). The CDR3 sequence is 15 residues long. Germline CDR1 and CDR2: MNHNS and SASEGT. V gave up 3 bases and J gave up 3 bases, with 14 bases separating them. CDR3 sequence reads: CASSDEDGGEETQYF. In DNA, the CDR3 is TGTGCCAGCAGTGACGAGGACGGGGGAGAAGAGACCCAGTACTTC.

This clonotype occurred many times. This chain uses TRBV29-1 with TRBJ2-7; D gene unclear. CDR1 is SQVTM, CDR2 ANQGSEA, per germline. The CDR3 is 11 amino acids. V dropped 4 bases and J dropped 2 bases, with 6 bases sitting between them. CDR3 loop: CSVGGTYEQYF. CDR3 sequence (DNA): TGCAGCGTTGGAGGTACCTACGAGCAGTACTTC.

This clonotype was counted ten times or more. The chain uses TRBV10-3 and TRBJ1-1, with TRBD1 matching 11 bases. The germline V gene encodes CDR1 ENHRY and CDR2 SYGVKD. The CDR3 contains 15 residues. J was trimmed by 3 bases and V by 3 bases; bases with no gene match: 3. DNA of the CDR3: TGTGCCATCAGTGACAGGGACAGGGGGTACACTGAAGCTTTCTTT. It codes for CAISDRDRGYTEAFF.

In its sample, this clonotype was seen many times. The chain carries TRBV5-1 and TRBJ2-7; no clear D. Germline CDR1 SGHRS, CDR2 YFSETQ. The CDR3 has 12 amino acids. Trimming shortened V by 0 bases and J by 6 bases, and 7 bases separated the two germline ends. CDR3 sequence reads: CASSLEVGEQYF. CDR3 nucleotides: TGCGCCAGCAGCTTGGAGGTAGGCGAGCAGTACTTC.

V usage is TRBV6-1 and J usage is TRBJ2-5, with D hard to call. Trimming cost V 6 bases and J 5 bases, with 13 bases left between them. CDR1 and CDR2 from the germline V gene are MNHNS and SASEGT. The CDR3 is 13 residues long. DNA of the CDR3: TGTGCCAGCAGCCCCAGGAATCGGGAGACCCAGTACTTC. It specifies CASSPRNRETQYF.

The chain carries TRBV6-2 or TRBV6-3 and TRBJ1-2, with 8 bases lining up with TRBD1. Unmatched junction bases numbered 9, after V lost 6 bases and J lost 12 bases. Germline V gene lookup returns CDR1 MNHEY and CDR2 SVGEGT. The CDR3 consists of 12 residues. The CDR3 sequence is CASRPSTGDHTF. DNA of the CDR3: TGTGCCAGCAGACCCTCGACAGGGGATCACACCTTC.

This clonotype was recorded at least ten times. The chain is built from TRBV6-1 and TRBJ1-4; a weak D match, TRBD1 (6 bases). Trimming cost V 5 bases and J 5 bases, with 12 bases left between them. CDR1 is MNHNS, CDR2 SASEGT, per germline. The CDR3 has 14 amino acids. CDR3 protein: CASSTRQANEKLFF. The CDR3 DNA reads TGTGCCAGCAGTACAAGACAGGCAAATGAAAAACTGTTTTTT.

This clonotype was recorded many times. The chain uses TRBV28 and TRBJ2-1; a weak D match, TRBD2 (6 bases). The CDR3 has 16 residues. V was trimmed by 6 bases and J by 4 bases, leaving 19 bases between them. Looked up from germline, CDR1 is MDHEN and CDR2 is SYDVKM. The CDR3 DNA follows: TGTGCCAGCAGCATAACCGGGACTTGGACTTACAATGAGCAGTTCTTC. It encodes CASSITGTWTYNEQFF. The full variable domain, in which reference TRBV28 and TRBJ2-1 provide the parts outside the CDR3, is DVKVTQSSRYLVKRTGEKVFLECVQDMDHENMFWYRQDPGLGLRLIYFSYDVKMKEKGDIPEGYSVSREKKERFSLILESASTNQTSMYLCASSITGTWTYNEQFFGPGTRLTVL.